Listed here are 15 T cell receptor beta chains from one sample, sequenced in a study of cytotoxic CD8 clonotypes in ibrutinib-treated CLL. Measured with immunoSEQ multiplex PCR; TCRdb has only the in-frame clones, and not every one. The profile shows fewer than 25,000 clones, around 84% of them singletons. The source was PBMCs, collected before ibrutinib treatment. These receptors all come from a human donor with chronic lymphocytic leukemia.

The J gene is TRBJ1-4, the V gene TRBV5-1; D possibly corresponds to TRBD1 (5 bases). Per the germline V gene, CDR1 is SGHRS and CDR2 is YFSETQ. Trimming removed 2 bases from V and 1 base from J, with 15 bases in between. The CDR3 is 17 amino acids. CDR3 in amino acids: CASSFGGVFRTNEKLFF. The DNA of the CDR3 is TGCGCCAGCAGCTTCGGGGGGGTTTTTAGAACTAATGAAAAACTGTTTTTT.

This chain uses TRBV29-1 with TRBJ1-1; 12 nucleotides match TRBD1. The trim removed 4 bases at V and 1 base at J, leaving 4 bases unmatched. The length of the CDR3 is 15 residues. Germline CDR1 SQVTM, CDR2 ANQGSEA. The CDR3 protein is CSVGGTGGWNTEAFF. In DNA, the CDR3 is TGCAGCGTTGGGGGGACAGGGGGCTGGAACACTGAAGCTTTCTTT. Drawing the rest from reference TRBV29-1 and TRBJ1-1, the complete variable domain is SAVISQKPSRDICQRGTSLTIQCQVDSQVTMMFWYRQQPGQSLTLIATANQGSEATYESGFVIDKFPISRPNLTFSTLTVSNMSPEDSSIYLCSVGGTGGWNTEAFFGQGTRLTVV.

The chain uses TRBV18 and TRBJ2-5; D not resolved. The ends were cut back, 2 bases at V and 4 bases at J, with 5 bases in the middle. Germline V lookup: CDR1 KGHSH, CDR2 LQKENI. CDR3 length: 12 amino acids. CDR3: CASSPRRETQYF. The CDR3 region has the DNA TGTGCCAGCTCACCAAGGCGAGAGACCCAGTACTTC.

J is TRBJ2-5 and V is TRBV6-1; maybe TRBD2 (5 bases). The CDR3 extends over 12 amino acids. Trimming stripped 6 bases from V and 7 bases from J, with 12 bases between. Looked up from germline, CDR1 is MNHNS and CDR2 is SASEGT. The CDR3 region is CASRDSQRTQYF. As DNA, the CDR3 is TGTGCCAGCAGGGACTCTCAAAGGACCCAGTACTTC.

The chain carries TRBV11-2 and TRBJ2-5, with TRBD2 identical over 8 bases. CDR1 and CDR2 (germline): SGHAT, FQNNGV. The CDR3 runs 15 residues. With V trimmed by 5 bases and J by 2 bases, 7 bases remained unmatched. For the CDR3, the DNA is TGTGCCAGCAGCCTGACCGGGACTAGTCAAGAGACCCAGTACTTC. The encoded protein is CASSLTGTSQETQYF. Full variable domain (rest looked up from reference TRBV11-2 and TRBJ2-5): EAGVAQSPRYKIIEKRQSVAFWCNPISGHATLYWYQQILGQGPKLLIQFQNNGVVDDSQLPKDRFSAERLKGVDSTLKIQPAKLEDSAVYLCASSLTGTSQETQYFGPGTRLLVL.

This clone was observed a handful of times. V and J are TRBV10-3 and TRBJ2-3, with 7 positions matching TRBD1. This CDR3 contains 14 residues. Germline V gene lookup returns CDR1 ENHRY and CDR2 SYGVKD. V shed 5 bases, J shed 1 base, and the junction held 3 bases outside the gene matches. This CDR3 is CAISRTGGTDTQYF. The CDR3 bases are TGTGCCATCAGTAGAACAGGGGGCACAGATACGCAGTATTTT.

A single count supports this clone. V is TRBV7-6 and J is TRBJ2-1; a weak D match, TRBD2 (5 bases). The CDR3 loop spans 17 amino acids. Germline lookup yields CDR1 SGHVS and CDR2 FNYEAQ. V was clipped by 2 bases and J by 0 bases, with 14 bases between them. CDR3 nucleotide sequence: TGTGCCAGCAGCTTACTCGTAGCGAGGAGCTCCTACAATGAGCAGTTCTTC. This codes for CASSLLVARSSYNEQFF.

This chain connects TRBV2 to TRBJ1-5, with D possibly matching TRBD1 (5 bases). CDR3 size: 13 residues. Deletions cut 7 bases from V and 0 bases from J, with 7 bases between. In germline, CDR1 is SNHLY, CDR2 FYNNEI. This chain's CDR3 is CASTGASNQPQHF. The CDR3 DNA sequence: TGTGCCAGCACCGGGGCTAGCAATCAGCCCCAGCATTTT. The whole variable domain, filled in from reference TRBV2 and TRBJ1-5, reads EPEVTQTPSHQVTQMGQEVILRCVPISNHLYFYWYRQILGQKVEFLVSFYNNEISEKSEIFDDQFSVERPDGSNFTLKIRSTKLEDSAMYFCASTGASNQPQHFGDGTRLSIL.

The chain carries TRBV19 and TRBJ1-3; D is unresolved. The ends were cut back, 6 bases at V and 3 bases at J, with 9 bases in the middle. CDR1 and CDR2 from the germline V gene are LNHDA and SQIVND (reference sequence). The length of the CDR3 is 13 residues. The CDR3 here is CASSRKVGNTIYF. CDR3 in DNA: TGTGCCAGTAGCCGCAAGGTTGGAAACACCATATATTTT.

This clone was seen more than once but under ten times. This sequence joins TRBV5-5 and TRBJ1-1; TRBD1 agrees at 10 bases. Germline V gives CDR1 SGHKS, CDR2 YYEKEE (reference sequence). The V segment lost 4 bases and the J segment 4 bases; nucleotides outside the gene matches: 4. This CDR3 is built from 14 residues. CDR3: CASSPGQGTTEAFF. The CDR3 DNA reads TGTGCCAGCAGCCCGGGACAGGGGACCACTGAAGCTTTCTTT.

This chain connects TRBV28 to TRBJ1-5; 9 nucleotides align to TRBD1. Germline trimming cut 10 bases from V and 6 bases from J; bases unmatched to any gene: 13. Germline V lookup: CDR1 MDHEN, CDR2 SYDVKM. The length of the CDR3 is 15 residues. CDR3 coding DNA: TGTGCCACCCGCCCTCCCGGGACAGGGAGTCAGCCCCAGCATTTT. Encoded protein: CATRPPGTGSQPQHF.

The rearrangement joins TRBV4-1 to TRBJ1-2; D uncertain. The CDR3 contains 14 residues. Between the trimmed V and J ends, which lost 0 bases and 6 bases, there was a span of 11 bases. The germline V gene encodes CDR1 MGHRA and CDR2 YSYEKL. CDR3 bases: TGCGCCAGCAGCCAAGATGTCTCGAGGGATGGCTACACCTTC. Its protein is CASSQDVSRDGYTF.

This chain links TRBV5-4 with TRBJ2-7, with 12 bases that match TRBD2. The CDR3 contains 15 residues. The germline gives CDR1 SGHNT, CDR2 YYREEE (reference sequence). The J segment lost 5 bases and the V segment lost 3 bases, leaving 6 bases of the junction unmatched. The CDR3 DNA reads as TGTGCCAGCAGCTCGACTAGCGGGAGAGAGGACGAGCAGTACTTC. It encodes CASSSTSGREDEQYF.

This clone was counted a few times. The chain joins TRBV28 to TRBJ2-5; 7 nucleotides agree with TRBD2. The germline V gene has CDR1 MDHEN and CDR2 SYDVKM. The V gene end was trimmed by 2 bases and the J gene end by 4 bases; junction bases not matched to a gene: 4. The CDR3 contains 14 residues. The CDR3 is CASSLAGASETQYF. In DNA form, the CDR3 reads TGTGCCAGCAGTTTAGCGGGAGCGTCAGAGACCCAGTACTTC.

The rearrangement joins TRBV14 to TRBJ1-2, with 8 bases that match TRBD1. Per germline, CDR1 SGHDN and CDR2 FVKESK. CDR3 length: 14 amino acids. With 4 bases clipped from V and 8 bases from J, the junction kept 9 bases outside the gene matches. The CDR3 is CASSPRRTGNGYTF. DNA of the CDR3: TGTGCCAGCAGCCCAAGACGGACAGGGAACGGCTACACCTTC.